One and the same sample provided the 23 T cell receptor beta chains below, sequenced in a study of T cell responses to AZD1222 COVID-19 vaccine. Some clones are missing from TCRdb's copy, which holds only in-frame ones; the method was immunoSEQ multiplex PCR. The sample shows over 130,000 clones, less than 95% of them seen only once. Material: peripheral blood, obtained 28 days after the second dose of the MenACWY control vaccine. These receptors all come from an adult who received the MenACWY meningococcal vaccine as a control.

On this clone itself: The germline gene is not matched at one end of the junction; a read error may be the cause. CDR3 coding DNA: TGTGCCGTCAGCGGACAGGGACTAGCGGGGGCCATTAGCACAGATACGCAGTATTTT. Translation: CAVSGQGLAGAISTDTQYF. The rearrangement uses TRBV10-3 and TRBJ2-3; 14 bases map to TRBD2. There are 19 residues in the CDR3. Germline V lookup: CDR1 ENHRY, CDR2 SYGVKD.

This clone is a singleton in its sample. The chain joins TRBV24-1 to TRBJ2-5; 9 bases match TRBD1. The CDR3 length is 15 residues. After removal of 3 bases from V and 5 bases from J, the junction contained 6 bases not matched to a gene. Per germline, CDR1 KGHDR and CDR2 SFDVKD. As DNA, the CDR3 is TGTGCCACCAGTGATCGGACAGGGGCGGTGGAGACCCAGTACTTC. Translating gives CATSDRTGAVETQYF.

The chain uses TRBV19 and TRBJ1-5; D unclear. The germline gives CDR1 LNHDA, CDR2 SQIVND (reference sequence). The ends were cut back, 4 bases at V and 1 base at J, with 5 bases in the middle. The CDR3 consists of 13 residues. The CDR3 sequence: CASSRQSNQPQHF. In nucleotides, the CDR3 is TGTGCCAGTAGTAGGCAAAGCAATCAGCCCCAGCATTTT.

The rearrangement links TRBV28 to TRBJ1-3, with TRBD1 matching over 7 bases. V was clipped by 3 bases and J by 3 bases; unmatched bases: 8. Per the germline V gene, CDR1 is MDHEN and CDR2 is SYDVKM. This CDR3 is built from 16 residues. CDR3 nucleotides: TGTGCCAGCAGTTTCCAAGCGACAGGGTTTGGAAACACCATATATTTT. Translating gives CASSFQATGFGNTIYF.

CDR3 in amino acids: CASSFLPESSYNSPLHF. CDR3 DNA: TGTGCCAGCAGCTTTCTTCCAGAGAGCTCCTATAATTCACCCCTCCACTTT. The genes are TRBV9 and TRBJ1-6, with D unresolved. The CDR3 is 17 residues long. Trimming took off 4 bases at V and 0 bases at J, with 14 bases between the two ends. Germline values: CDR1 SGDLS, CDR2 YYNGEE.

This chain connects TRBV9 to TRBJ1-2, with unresolved D. Germline loops: CDR1 SGDLS, CDR2 YYNGEE. The V end was cut by 0 bases, the J end by 3 bases, with 6 bases between. The CDR3 loop spans 13 amino acids. CDR3 amino acids: CASSVDLDYGYTF. For the CDR3, the DNA is TGTGCCAGCAGCGTAGACTTAGACTATGGCTACACCTTC.

V gene TRBV29-1 combines with J gene TRBJ1-4; perhaps TRBD1 as D (6 bases). This CDR3 is built from 15 residues. CDR1 SQVTM and CDR2 ANQGSEA come from the germline V gene. V was pared by 0 bases and J by 8 bases, with 16 bases between. The CDR3 DNA sequence: TGCAGCGTTGAAGATCCCGGCCAGGGGAGGGAAAAACTGTTTTTT. Protein: CSVEDPGQGREKLFF.

About this clone itself: A much larger clone differs from this one at a single base, so this may be a read error. The V call is TRBV6-2 or TRBV6-3, the J call TRBJ2-7, with D perhaps being TRBD1 or TRBD2 (5 bases each). CDR1 is MNHEY and CDR2 is SVGEGT in the germline V gene. The CDR3 consists of 17 residues. CDR3 nucleotide sequence: TGTGTCAGCAGTTACTCGTCCGGGGCCGACCCCCTCTACGAGCAGTACTTC. Encoded protein: CVSSYSSGADPLYEQYF.

The chain couples TRBV19 to TRBJ2-7; D is unresolved. The CDR3 length is 15 residues. The V end was cut by 1 base, the J end by 0 bases, with 10 bases between. Germline assignment: CDR1 LNHDA and CDR2 SQIVND (reference sequence). The CDR3, as DNA: TGTGCCAGTAGTATAGCCTTTGGGCGCTCCTACGAGCAGTACTTC. It yields the protein CASSIAFGRSYEQYF.

The J gene is TRBJ2-7, the V gene TRBV6-2 or TRBV6-3; 9 bases are shared with TRBD1. CDR3 size: 16 residues. V shed 5 bases, J shed 2 bases, and the junction held 10 bases outside the gene matches. Germline V gives CDR1 MNHEY, CDR2 SVGEGT. Here the CDR3 reads CASSRLLRQGAYEQYF. For the CDR3, the DNA is TGTGCCAGCAGTCGACTGCTAAGACAGGGGGCCTACGAGCAGTACTTC.

The gene calls are TRBV7-6 and TRBJ2-1; D not certain. The ends were cut back, 5 bases at V and 0 bases at J, with 11 bases in the middle. The CDR3 is 15 residues long. Germline V gene lookup returns CDR1 SGHVS and CDR2 FNYEAQ. The CDR3 sequence is CASSALKSSYNEQFF. In nucleotides, the CDR3 is TGTGCCAGCAGCGCCCTTAAGAGCTCCTACAATGAGCAGTTCTTC.

Notes on this clone: An end of the junction does not agree with germline; a read error may underlie this. The V gene is TRBV7-8, the J gene TRBJ2-7; TRBD1 agrees at 8 bases. Germline V gene lookup returns CDR1 SGHVS and CDR2 FQNEAQ. The CDR3 covers 15 residues. The CDR3 reads CASSASGGASSEQYF. In DNA form, the CDR3 reads TGTGCCAGCAGCGCATCAGGGGGCGCGTCCTCCGAGCAGTACTTC. Supplemented by reference TRBV7-8 and TRBJ2-7, the full variable domain reads GAGVSQSPRYKVAKRGQDVALRCDPISGHVSLFWYQQALGQGPEFLTYFQNEAQLDKSGLPSDRFFAERPEGSVSTLKIQRTQQEDSAVYLCASSASGGASSEQYFGPGTRLTVT.

The chain is built from TRBV7-3 and TRBJ2-5, with 10 bases identical to TRBD1. Germline CDR1 reads SGHTA; CDR2 reads FQGTGA. The trim removed 8 bases at V and 5 bases at J, leaving 2 bases unmatched. The CDR3 spans 12 residues. DNA for the CDR3: TGTGCCAGCGGGACAGGGGATGAGACCCAGTACTTC. Translated: CASGTGDETQYF.

This sequence joins TRBV24-1 and TRBJ2-2; TRBD1 matches 9 bases. The CDR3 totals 15 residues. Germline lookup yields CDR1 KGHDR and CDR2 SFDVKD. Unmatched junction bases numbered 4, after V lost 7 bases and J lost 2 bases. CDR3 DNA sequence: TGTGCCACCAGCCGGACAGGGGATAACACCGGGGAGCTGTTTTTT. Translated: CATSRTGDNTGELFF.

The chain carries TRBV10-2 and TRBJ2-5; the match to TRBD1 covers 9 bases. CDR1 is WSHSY and CDR2 is SAAADI in the germline V gene. Trimming at V came to 7 bases and at J to 5 bases, leaving 5 bases not matched to a gene. The CDR3 totals 13 residues. The CDR3 region is CASNGGQGETQYF. The CDR3 DNA reads TGCGCCAGCAACGGCGGACAGGGGGAGACCCAGTACTTC.

The chain recombines TRBV9 with TRBJ2-3; D is possibly TRBD1 or TRBD2 (5 bases each). Germline V CDR1 and CDR2: SGDLS, YYNGEE. The CDR3 spans 15 residues. Trimming cost V 4 bases and J 6 bases, with 18 bases left between them. The CDR3 spells CASSPRAGHADTQYF. CDR3 DNA: TGTGCCAGCAGCCCCAGGGCGGGCCACGCCGATACGCAGTATTTT.

The count of this clone is one. This chain uses TRBV6-1 with TRBJ2-1; 7 bases line up with TRBD2. The CDR3 loop spans 12 amino acids. V lost 3 bases, J lost 15 bases, and 8 bases stayed unmatched. Germline V CDR1 and CDR2: MNHNS, SASEGT. The CDR3 loop is CASSELGGSGFF. Written as DNA, the CDR3 is TGTGCCAGCAGTGAGTTAGGCGGGAGTGGGTTCTTC.

The genes are TRBV28 and TRBJ2-3; 10 positions agree with TRBD1. CDR3 length: 19 amino acids. V gave up 10 bases and J gave up 1 base; unmatched junction bases: 20. The germline CDR1 and CDR2 sequences are MDHEN and SYDVKM. CDR3 region: CATARPRTGGGSGTDTQYF. CDR3 DNA sequence: TGTGCCACCGCCCGACCGAGGACAGGGGGTGGGTCCGGCACAGATACGCAGTATTTT.

A note on this clone: Other nucleotide sequences from this sample produce the same CDR3. The chain couples TRBV24-1 to TRBJ2-1; no clear D. This CDR3 is 15 amino acids long. From germline, CDR1 is KGHDR and CDR2 SFDVKD. V was pared by 0 bases and J by 0 bases, with 5 bases between. The CDR3 sequence is CATSDLAASYNEQFF. CDR3 DNA: TGTGCCACCAGTGATTTGGCGGCCTCCTACAATGAGCAGTTCTTC.

This clone has more than one count but fewer than ten. V is TRBV12-3 or TRBV12-4 and J is TRBJ2-1, with 12 bases that match TRBD2. V shed 5 bases and J 11 bases; nucleotides not matched to a gene: 4. The CDR3 length is 13 residues. This chain's CDR3 is CASSAGTSGQQFF. CDR3 in DNA: TGTGCCAGCAGTGCGGGGACTAGCGGGCAGCAGTTCTTC.

The rearrangement uses TRBV29-1 and TRBJ2-1; TRBD2 is a possible D gene (5 bases). The germline gives CDR1 SQVTM, CDR2 ANQGSEA. The CDR3 runs to 15 residues. With 7 bases removed from V and 6 bases from J, the gap between germline ends came to 22 bases. CDR3 nucleotides: TGCAGCGCATCCCGTCCGGCAGGCGGAGGCAATGAGCAGTTCTTC. This sequence encodes CSASRPAGGGNEQFF.

The chain links TRBV5-8 to TRBJ1-6; 10 nucleotides match TRBD1. This CDR3 has 17 residues. V shed 5 bases, J shed 6 bases, and the junction held 11 bases outside the gene matches. Germline loops: CDR1 SGHTS, CDR2 YDEGEE. The CDR3 coding sequence is TGTGCCAGCAGGCCAGACAGGGGGCAAGGGGGTAATTCACCCCTCCACTTT. Translation gives CASRPDRGQGGNSPLHF.

This sequence joins TRBV18 and TRBJ2-7; 9 bases line up with TRBD1. The germline gives CDR1 KGHSH, CDR2 LQKENI. This CDR3 spans 16 amino acids. Trimming removed 1 base from V and 3 bases from J; junction bases left unmatched: 7. The DNA for the CDR3 is TGTGCCAGCTCACCACTTACCGGGACAGGGATCTACGAGCAGTACTTC. Its protein product is CASSPLTGTGIYEQYF.